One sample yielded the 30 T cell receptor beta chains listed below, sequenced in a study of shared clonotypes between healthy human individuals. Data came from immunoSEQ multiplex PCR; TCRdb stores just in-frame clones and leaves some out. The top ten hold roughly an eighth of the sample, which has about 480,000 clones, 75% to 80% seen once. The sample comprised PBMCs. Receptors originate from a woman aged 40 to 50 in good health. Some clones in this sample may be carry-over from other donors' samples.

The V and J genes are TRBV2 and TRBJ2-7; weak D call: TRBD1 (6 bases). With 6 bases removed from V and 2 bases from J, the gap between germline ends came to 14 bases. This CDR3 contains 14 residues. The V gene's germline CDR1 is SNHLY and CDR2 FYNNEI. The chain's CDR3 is CASRGTPSPYEQYF. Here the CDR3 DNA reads TGTGCCAGCAGAGGGACACCCTCCCCCTACGAGCAGTACTTC.

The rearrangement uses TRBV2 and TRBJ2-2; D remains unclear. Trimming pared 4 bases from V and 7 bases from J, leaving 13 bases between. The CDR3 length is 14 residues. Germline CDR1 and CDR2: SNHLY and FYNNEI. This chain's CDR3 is CASSVEWGYGELFF. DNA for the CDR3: TGTGCCAGCAGTGTCGAATGGGGTTACGGGGAGCTGTTTTTT.

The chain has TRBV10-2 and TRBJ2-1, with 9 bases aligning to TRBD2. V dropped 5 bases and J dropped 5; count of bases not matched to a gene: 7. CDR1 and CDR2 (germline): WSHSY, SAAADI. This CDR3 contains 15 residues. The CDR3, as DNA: TGCGCCAGCAGTTCCCGCGGGAGGGGAAACAATGAGCAGTTCTTC. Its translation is CASSSRGRGNNEQFF.

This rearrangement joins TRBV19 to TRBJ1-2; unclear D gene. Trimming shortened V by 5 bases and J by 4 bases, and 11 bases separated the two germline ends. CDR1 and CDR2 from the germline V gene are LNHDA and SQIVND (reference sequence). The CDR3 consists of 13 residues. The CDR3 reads CASSLRESYGYTF. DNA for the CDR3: TGTGCCAGTAGTCTGCGGGAGAGCTATGGCTACACCTTC.

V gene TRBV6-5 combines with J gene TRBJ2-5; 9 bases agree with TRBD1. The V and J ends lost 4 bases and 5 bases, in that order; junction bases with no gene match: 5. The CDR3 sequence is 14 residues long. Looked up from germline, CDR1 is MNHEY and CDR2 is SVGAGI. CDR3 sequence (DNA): TGTGCCAGCAGTTCTAACAGGGGGCCGGAGACCCAGTACTTC. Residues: CASSSNRGPETQYF.

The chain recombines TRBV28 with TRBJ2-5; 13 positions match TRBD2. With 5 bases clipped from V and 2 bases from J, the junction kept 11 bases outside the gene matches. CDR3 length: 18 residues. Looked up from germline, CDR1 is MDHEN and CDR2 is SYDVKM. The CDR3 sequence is CASSHTSGRALPQETQYF. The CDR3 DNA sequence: TGTGCCAGCAGTCACACTAGCGGGAGGGCCTTACCGCAAGAGACCCAGTACTTC.

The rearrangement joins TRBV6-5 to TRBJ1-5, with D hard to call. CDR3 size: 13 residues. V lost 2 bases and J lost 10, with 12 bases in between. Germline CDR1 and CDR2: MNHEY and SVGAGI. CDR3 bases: TGTGCCAGCAGTTACCAGGTAAGCGGTCCCCAGCATTTT. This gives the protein CASSYQVSGPQHF.

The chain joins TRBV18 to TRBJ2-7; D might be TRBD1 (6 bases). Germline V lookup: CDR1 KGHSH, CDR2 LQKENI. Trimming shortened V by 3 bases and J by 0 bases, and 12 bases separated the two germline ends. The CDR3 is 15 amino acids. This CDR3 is CASSPQDSSSYEQYF. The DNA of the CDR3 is TGTGCCAGCTCACCCCAGGACAGTTCCTCCTACGAGCAGTACTTC.

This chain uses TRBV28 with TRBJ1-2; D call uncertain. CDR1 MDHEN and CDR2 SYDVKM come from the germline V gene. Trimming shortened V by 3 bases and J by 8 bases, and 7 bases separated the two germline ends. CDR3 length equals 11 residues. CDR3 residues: CASSFASGYTF. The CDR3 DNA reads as TGTGCCAGCAGTTTTGCGTCAGGCTACACCTTC.

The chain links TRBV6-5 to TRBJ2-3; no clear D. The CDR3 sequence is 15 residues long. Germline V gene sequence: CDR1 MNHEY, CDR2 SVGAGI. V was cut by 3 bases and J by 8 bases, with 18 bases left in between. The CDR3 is CASSYRASGMVTQYF. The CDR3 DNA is TGTGCCAGCAGTTATCGGGCGTCTGGGATGGTTACGCAGTATTTT.

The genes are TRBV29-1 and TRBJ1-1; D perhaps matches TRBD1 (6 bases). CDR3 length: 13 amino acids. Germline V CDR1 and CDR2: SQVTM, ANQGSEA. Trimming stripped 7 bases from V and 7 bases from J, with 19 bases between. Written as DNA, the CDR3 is TGCAGCGCCCTACCTTTGGGGGGCGGTGAAGCTTTCTTT. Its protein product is CSALPLGGGEAFF.

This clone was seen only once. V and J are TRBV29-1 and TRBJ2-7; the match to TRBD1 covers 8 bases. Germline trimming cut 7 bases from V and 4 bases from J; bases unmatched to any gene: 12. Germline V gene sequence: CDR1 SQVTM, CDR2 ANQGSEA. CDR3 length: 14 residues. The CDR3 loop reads CSALSAGGAYEQYF. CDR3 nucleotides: TGCAGCGCCCTCTCGGCAGGGGGCGCATACGAGCAGTACTTC.

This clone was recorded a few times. For the CDR3, the DNA is TGTGCCAGCAGTTTATCGCCTGGGGCCAACGTCCTGACTTTC. This sequence encodes CASSLSPGANVLTF. The chain joins TRBV28 to TRBJ2-6; D is undetermined. The CDR3 length is 14 residues. In germline, CDR1 is MDHEN, CDR2 SYDVKM. V was trimmed by 1 base and J by 2 bases, leaving 3 bases between them.

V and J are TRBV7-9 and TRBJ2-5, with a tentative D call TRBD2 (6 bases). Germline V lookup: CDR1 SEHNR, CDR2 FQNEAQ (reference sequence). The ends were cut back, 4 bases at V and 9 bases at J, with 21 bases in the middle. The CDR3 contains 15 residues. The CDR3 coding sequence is TGTGCCAGCAGCTCTCAGGGAAGGCGGGACTCGGCCCAGTACTTC. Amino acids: CASSSQGRRDSAQYF.

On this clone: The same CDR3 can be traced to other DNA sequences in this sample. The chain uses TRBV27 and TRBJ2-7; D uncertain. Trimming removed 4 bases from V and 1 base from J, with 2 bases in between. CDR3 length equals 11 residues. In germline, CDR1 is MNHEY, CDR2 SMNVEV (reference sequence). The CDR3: CASSSSYEQYF. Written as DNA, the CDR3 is TGTGCCAGCAGTTCTTCCTACGAGCAGTACTTC.

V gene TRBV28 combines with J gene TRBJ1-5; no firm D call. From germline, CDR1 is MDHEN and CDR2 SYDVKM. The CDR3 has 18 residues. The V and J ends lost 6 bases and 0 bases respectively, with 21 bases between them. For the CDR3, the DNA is TGTGCCAGCAGCCTCGTTCGTCCGGATGTTAATAGCAATCAGCCCCAGCATTTT. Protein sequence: CASSLVRPDVNSNQPQHF.

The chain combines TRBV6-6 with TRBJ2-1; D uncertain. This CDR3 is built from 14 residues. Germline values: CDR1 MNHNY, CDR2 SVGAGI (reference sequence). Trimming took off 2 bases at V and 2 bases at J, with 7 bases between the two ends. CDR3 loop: CASSYTRTYNEQFF. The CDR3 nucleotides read TGTGCCAGCAGTTACACCCGAACCTACAATGAGCAGTTCTTC.

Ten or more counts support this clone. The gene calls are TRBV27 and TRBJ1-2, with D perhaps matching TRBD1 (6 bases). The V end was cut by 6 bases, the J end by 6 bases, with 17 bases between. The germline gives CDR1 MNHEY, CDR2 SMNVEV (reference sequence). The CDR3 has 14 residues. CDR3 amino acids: CASSSGRDNDGYTF. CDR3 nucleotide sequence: TGTGCCAGCAGCTCCGGGAGGGACAACGATGGCTACACCTTC.

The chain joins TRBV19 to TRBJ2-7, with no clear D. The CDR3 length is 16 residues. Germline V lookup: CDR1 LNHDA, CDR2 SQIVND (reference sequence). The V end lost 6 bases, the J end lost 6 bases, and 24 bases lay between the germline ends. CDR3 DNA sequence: TGTGCCAGTAGCTCCGCCTTACAGACCTTGGGGTCCGAGCAGTACTTC. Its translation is CASSSALQTLGSEQYF. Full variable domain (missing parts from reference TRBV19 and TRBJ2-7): DGGITQSPKYLFRKEGQNVTLSCEQNLNHDAMYWYRQDPGQGLRLIYYSQIVNDFQKGDIAEGYSVSREKKESFPLTVTSAQKNPTAFYLCASSSALQTLGSEQYFGPGTRLTVT.

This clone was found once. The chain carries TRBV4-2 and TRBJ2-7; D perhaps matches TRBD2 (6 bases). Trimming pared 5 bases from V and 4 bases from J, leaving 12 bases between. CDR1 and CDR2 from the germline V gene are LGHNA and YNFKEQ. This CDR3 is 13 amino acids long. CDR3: CASSFPAGYEQYF. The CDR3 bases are TGTGCCAGCAGCTTCCCGGCGGGATACGAGCAGTACTTC.

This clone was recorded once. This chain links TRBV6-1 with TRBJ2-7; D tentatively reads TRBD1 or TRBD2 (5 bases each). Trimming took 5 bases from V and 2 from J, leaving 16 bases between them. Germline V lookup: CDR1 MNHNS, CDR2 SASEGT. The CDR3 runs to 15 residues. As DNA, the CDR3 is TGTGCCAGCAGTCCATACCGGGACGGAGCCTACGAGCAGTACTTC. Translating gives CASSPYRDGAYEQYF.

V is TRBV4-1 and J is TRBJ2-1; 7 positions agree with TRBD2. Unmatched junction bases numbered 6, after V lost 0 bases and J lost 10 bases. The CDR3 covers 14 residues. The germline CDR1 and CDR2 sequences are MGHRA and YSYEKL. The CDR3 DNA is TGCGCCAGCAGCCAAGATCGGGGGGATTGGGAGCAGTTCTTC. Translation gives CASSQDRGDWEQFF.

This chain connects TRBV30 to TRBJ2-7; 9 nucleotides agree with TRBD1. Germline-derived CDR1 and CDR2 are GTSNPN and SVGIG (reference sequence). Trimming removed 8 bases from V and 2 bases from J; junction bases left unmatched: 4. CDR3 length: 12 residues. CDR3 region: CALDRGPYEQYF. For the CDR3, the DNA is TGTGCCCTGGACAGGGGTCCCTACGAGCAGTACTTC. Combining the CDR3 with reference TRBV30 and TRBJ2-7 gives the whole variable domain SQTIHQWPATLVQPVGSPLSLECTVEGTSNPNLYWYRQAAGRGLQLLFYSVGIGQISSEVPQNLSASRPQDRQFILSSKKLLLSDSGFYLCALDRGPYEQYFGPGTRLTVT.

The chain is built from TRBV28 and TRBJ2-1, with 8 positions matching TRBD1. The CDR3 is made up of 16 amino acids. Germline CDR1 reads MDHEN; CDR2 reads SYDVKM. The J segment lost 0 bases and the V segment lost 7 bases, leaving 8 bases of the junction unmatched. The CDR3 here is CASNPQTGGSYNEQFF. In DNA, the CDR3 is TGTGCCAGCAATCCCCAAACAGGGGGCTCCTACAATGAGCAGTTCTTC.

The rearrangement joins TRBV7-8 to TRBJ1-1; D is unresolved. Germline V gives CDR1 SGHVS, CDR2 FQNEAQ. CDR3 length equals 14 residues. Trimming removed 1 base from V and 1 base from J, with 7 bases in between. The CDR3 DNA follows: TGTGCCAGCAGCTTAGTGACGGGGAACACTGAAGCTTTCTTT. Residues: CASSLVTGNTEAFF.

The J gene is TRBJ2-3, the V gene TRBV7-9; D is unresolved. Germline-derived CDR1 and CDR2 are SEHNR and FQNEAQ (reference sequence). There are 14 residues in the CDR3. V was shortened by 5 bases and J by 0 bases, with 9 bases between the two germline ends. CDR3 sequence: CASSPLASTDTQYF. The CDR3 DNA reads TGTGCCAGCAGCCCTCTCGCCAGCACAGATACGCAGTATTTT. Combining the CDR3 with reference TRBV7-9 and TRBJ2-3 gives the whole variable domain DTGVSQNPRHKITKRGQNVTFRCDPISEHNRLYWYRQTLGQGPEFLTYFQNEAQLEKSRLLSDRFSAERPKGSFSTLEIQRTEQGDSAMYLCASSPLASTDTQYFGPGTRLTVL.

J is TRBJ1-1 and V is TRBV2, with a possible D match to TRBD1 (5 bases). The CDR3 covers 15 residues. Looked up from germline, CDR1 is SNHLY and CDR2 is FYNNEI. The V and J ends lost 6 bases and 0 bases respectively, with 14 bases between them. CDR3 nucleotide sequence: TGTGCCAGCAGGGGGTCGGGGCGGATGAACACTGAAGCTTTCTTT. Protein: CASRGSGRMNTEAFF. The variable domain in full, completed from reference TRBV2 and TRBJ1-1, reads EPEVTQTPSHQVTQMGQEVILRCVPISNHLYFYWYRQILGQKVEFLVSFYNNEISEKSEIFDDQFSVERPDGSNFTLKIRSTKLEDSAMYFCASRGSGRMNTEAFFGQGTRLTVV.

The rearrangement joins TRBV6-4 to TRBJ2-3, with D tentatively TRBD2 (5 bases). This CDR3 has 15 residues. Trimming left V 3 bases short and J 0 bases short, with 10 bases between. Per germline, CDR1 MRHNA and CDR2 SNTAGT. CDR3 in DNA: TGTGCCAGCAGTGAAGGGCGGGTTAGCACAGATACGCAGTATTTT. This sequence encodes CASSEGRVSTDTQYF.

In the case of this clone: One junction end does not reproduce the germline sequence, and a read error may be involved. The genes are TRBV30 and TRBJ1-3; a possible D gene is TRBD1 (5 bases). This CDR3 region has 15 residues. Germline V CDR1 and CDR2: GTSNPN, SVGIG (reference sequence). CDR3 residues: CARSHGAALGNTVYF. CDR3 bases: TGTGCCCGATCTCACGGGGCAGCGCTTGGAAACACCGTATATTTT.

The CDR3: CASSPGRRNEQFF. CDR3 DNA: TGTGCCAGCTCACCGGGGCGTCGGAATGAGCAGTTCTTC. The V call is TRBV18, the J call TRBJ2-1; the D gene is possibly TRBD1 (5 bases). CDR1 and CDR2 from the germline V gene are KGHSH and LQKENI. This CDR3 has 13 amino acids. V lost 3 bases and J 7 bases, leaving 10 bases between the germline ends.